The entry below gives a single T cell receptor (beta chain) sequence along with its context. Germline CDR1 is LGHNA and CDR2 is YNFKEQ. V was pared by 1 base and J by 7 bases, with 4 bases between. The CDR3 covers 11 residues. These data originate in a study of blood T cell repertoires in COVID-19. Study information: Acute and convalescent COVID-19 specimens originated in the United States, Italy and Spain. PBMCs, B-cell-depleted T cells, or T cells were the source of the cDNA or gDNA that made up the material.

A Seattle source enrolled patients during active infection and followed them longitudinally. As handled by the study authors: It was from reference gene primer amplification that nucleated cell counts were estimated. Using immunoSEQ multiplex PCR, the repertoire was profiled, and TCRdb retains in-frame clones only, with some absent. From that table come the V and J calls and clone size; the DNA was used to work out D and trimming. The sample contains almost 300,000 clones, nearly 90% of which appear only once. The clonotype originates from a woman in her thirties with COVID-19, enrolled during active disease. Input material: peripheral blood. The chain carries TRBV4-2 and TRBJ2-5; D not certain. Here the CDR3 DNA reads TGTGCCAGCAGCCAAGCAGGGACCCAGTACTTC. As protein: CASSQAGTQYF.